Included here is one TCR beta chain sequence, with context. The data were taken from a study of blood T cell repertoires in COVID-19. The overall study: The samples span acute and convalescent COVID-19 from the United States, Italy and Spain. Sources were T cells, B-cell-depleted T cells, or PBMCs; the material itself was cDNA or gDNA.

As handled by the study authors: Reference gene primer amplification in the assay estimated nucleated cell counts. This table comes from immunoSEQ multiplex PCR, and its TCRdb copy is limited to in-frame clones, with some not included. V, J and clone size reflect that table, while D and trimming were determined from the DNA. Here the sample spans 68,000 or so clones, 88% being singletons. CDR3 length: 17 residues. Germline-derived CDR1 and CDR2 are KGHSH and LQKENI. V was pared by 2 bases and J by 5 bases, with 8 bases of the junction left unmatched. J is TRBJ2-1 and V is TRBV18, with 11 bases aligning to TRBD2. Sequenced sample: peripheral blood. The sequence was collected from a woman aged 65 to 85 with acute or convalescent COVID-19. CDR3 DNA: TGTGCCAGCTCACCATTAGCGGGAGGGCCCGCCCACAATGAGCAGTTCTTC. Translation gives CASSPLAGGPAHNEQFF. The whole variable domain, remainder taken from reference TRBV18 and TRBJ2-1, is NAGVMQNPRHLVRRRGQEARLRCSPMKGHSHVYWYRQLPEEGLKFMVYLQKENIIDESGMPKERFSAEFPKEGPSILRIQQVVRGDSAAYFCASSPLAGGPAHNEQFFGPGTRLTVL.